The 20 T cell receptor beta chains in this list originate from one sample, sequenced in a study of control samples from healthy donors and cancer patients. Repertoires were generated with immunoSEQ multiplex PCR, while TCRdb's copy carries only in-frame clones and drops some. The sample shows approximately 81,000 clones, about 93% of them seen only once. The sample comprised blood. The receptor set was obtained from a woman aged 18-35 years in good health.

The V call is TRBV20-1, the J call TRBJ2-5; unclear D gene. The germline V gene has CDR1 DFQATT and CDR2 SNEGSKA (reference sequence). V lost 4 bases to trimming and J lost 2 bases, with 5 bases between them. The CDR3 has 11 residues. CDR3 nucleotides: TGCAGTGCTACCCGACAAGAGACCCAGTACTTC. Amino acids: CSATRQETQYF.

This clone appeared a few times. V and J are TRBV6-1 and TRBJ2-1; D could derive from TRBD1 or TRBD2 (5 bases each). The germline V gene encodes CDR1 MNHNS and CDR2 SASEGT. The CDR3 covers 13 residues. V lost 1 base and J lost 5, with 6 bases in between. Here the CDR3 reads CASSEGDHNEQFF. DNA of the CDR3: TGTGCCAGCAGTGAAGGGGACCACAATGAGCAGTTCTTC.

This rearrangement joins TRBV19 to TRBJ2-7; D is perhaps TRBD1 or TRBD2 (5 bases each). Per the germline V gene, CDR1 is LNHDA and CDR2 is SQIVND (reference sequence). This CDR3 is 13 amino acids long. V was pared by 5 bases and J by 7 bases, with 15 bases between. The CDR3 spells CASSPGTSVEQYF. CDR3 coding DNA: TGTGCCAGTAGTCCGGGGACCTCTGTGGAGCAGTACTTC. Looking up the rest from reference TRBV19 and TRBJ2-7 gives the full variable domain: DGGITQSPKYLFRKEGQNVTLSCEQNLNHDAMYWYRQDPGQGLRLIYYSQIVNDFQKGDIAEGYSVSREKKESFPLTVTSAQKNPTAFYLCASSPGTSVEQYFGPGTRLTVT.

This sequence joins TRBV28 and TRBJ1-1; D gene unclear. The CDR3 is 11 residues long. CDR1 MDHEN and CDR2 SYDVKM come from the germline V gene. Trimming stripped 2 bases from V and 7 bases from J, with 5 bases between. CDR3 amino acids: CASSLQLEAFF. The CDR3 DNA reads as TGTGCCAGCAGTTTACAGCTTGAAGCTTTCTTT.

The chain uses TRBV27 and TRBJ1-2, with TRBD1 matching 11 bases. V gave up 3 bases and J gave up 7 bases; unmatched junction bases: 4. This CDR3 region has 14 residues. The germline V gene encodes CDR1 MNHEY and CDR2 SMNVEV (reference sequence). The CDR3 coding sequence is TGTGCCAGCAGTTTCGGACAGGGGGCAGGTGGCTACACCTTC. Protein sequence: CASSFGQGAGGYTF.

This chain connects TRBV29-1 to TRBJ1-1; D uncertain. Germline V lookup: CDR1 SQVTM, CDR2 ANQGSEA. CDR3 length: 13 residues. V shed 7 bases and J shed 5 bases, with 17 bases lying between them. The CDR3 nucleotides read TGCAGCGGAGAAAACGTGGCTGGGACTGAAGCTTTCTTT. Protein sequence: CSGENVAGTEAFF.

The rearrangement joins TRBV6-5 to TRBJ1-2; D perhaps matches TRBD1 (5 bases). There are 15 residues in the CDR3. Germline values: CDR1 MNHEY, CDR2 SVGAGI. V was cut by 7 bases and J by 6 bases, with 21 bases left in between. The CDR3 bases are TGTGCCAGCAACGCCGGGGGGGTGACTATTAATGGCTACACCTTC. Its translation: CASNAGGVTINGYTF.

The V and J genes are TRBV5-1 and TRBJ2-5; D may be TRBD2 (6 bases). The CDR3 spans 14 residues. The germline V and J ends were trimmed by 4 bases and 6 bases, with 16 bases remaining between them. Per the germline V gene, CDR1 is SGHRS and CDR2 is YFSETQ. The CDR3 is CASSDPGGVKTQYF. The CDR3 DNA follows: TGCGCCAGCAGCGACCCCGGGGGTGTGAAGACCCAGTACTTC.

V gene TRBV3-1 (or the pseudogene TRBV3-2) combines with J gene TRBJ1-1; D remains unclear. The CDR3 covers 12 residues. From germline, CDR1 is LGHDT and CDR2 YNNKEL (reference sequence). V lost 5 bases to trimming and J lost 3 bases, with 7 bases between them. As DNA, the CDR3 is TGTGCCAGCAGCACAGATTACACTGAAGCTTTCTTT. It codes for CASSTDYTEAFF.

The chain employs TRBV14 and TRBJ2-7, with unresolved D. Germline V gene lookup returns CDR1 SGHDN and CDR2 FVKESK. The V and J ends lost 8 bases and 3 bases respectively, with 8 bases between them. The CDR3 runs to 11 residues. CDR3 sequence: CASGLLYEQYF. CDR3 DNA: TGTGCCAGCGGCCTCCTCTACGAGCAGTACTTC.

CDR3 residues: CASSFGWRGDFVGEQFF. The CDR3 DNA follows: TGTGCCAGCAGCTTTGGATGGCGGGGGGACTTTGTTGGTGAGCAGTTCTTC. The rearrangement joins TRBV7-8 to TRBJ2-1, with TRBD2 matching over 8 bases. The CDR3 contains 17 residues. V trimming: 3 bases; J trimming: 9 bases; junction bases outside the gene matches: 16. CDR1 is SGHVS, CDR2 FQNEAQ, per germline.

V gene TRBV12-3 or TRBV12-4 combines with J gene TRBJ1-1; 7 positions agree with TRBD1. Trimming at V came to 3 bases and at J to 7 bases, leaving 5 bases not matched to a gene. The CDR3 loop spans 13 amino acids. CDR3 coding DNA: TGTGCCAGCAGTTTTGAGGGGGCAGGTGAAGCTTTCTTT. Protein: CASSFEGAGEAFF.

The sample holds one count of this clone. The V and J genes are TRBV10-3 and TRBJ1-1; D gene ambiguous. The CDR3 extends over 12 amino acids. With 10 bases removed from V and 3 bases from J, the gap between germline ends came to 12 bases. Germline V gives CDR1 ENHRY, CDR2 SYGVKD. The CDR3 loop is CATAMAYTEAFF. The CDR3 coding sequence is TGTGCCACCGCCATGGCGTACACTGAAGCTTTCTTT.

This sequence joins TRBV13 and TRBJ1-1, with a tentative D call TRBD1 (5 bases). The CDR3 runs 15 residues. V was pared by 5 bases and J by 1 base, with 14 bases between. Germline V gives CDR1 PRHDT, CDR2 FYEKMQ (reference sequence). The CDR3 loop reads CASSRVGQGNTEAFF. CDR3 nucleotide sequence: TGTGCCAGCAGCCGAGTGGGGCAGGGGAACACTGAAGCTTTCTTT.

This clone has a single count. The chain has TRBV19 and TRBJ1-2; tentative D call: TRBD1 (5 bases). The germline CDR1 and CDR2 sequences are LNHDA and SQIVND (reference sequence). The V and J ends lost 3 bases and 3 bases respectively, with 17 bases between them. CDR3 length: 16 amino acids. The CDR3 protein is CASSMTTAGVDYGYTF. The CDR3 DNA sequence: TGTGCCAGTAGTATGACCACGGCGGGGGTGGACTATGGCTACACCTTC.

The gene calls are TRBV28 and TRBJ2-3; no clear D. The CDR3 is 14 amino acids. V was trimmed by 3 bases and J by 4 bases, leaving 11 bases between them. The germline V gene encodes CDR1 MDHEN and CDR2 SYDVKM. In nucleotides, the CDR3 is TGTGCCAGCAGTTTCTCGCCCGGACCAGATACGCAGTATTTT. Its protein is CASSFSPGPDTQYF.

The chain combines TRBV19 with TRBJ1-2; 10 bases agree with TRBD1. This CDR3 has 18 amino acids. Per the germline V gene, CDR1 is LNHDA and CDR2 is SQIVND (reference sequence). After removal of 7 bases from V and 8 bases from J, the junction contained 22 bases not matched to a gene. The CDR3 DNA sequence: TGTGCCAGTATTTCGTTGAGCCGACAGGGGGCGATCAATCGAGGCTACACCTTC. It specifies CASISLSRQGAINRGYTF.

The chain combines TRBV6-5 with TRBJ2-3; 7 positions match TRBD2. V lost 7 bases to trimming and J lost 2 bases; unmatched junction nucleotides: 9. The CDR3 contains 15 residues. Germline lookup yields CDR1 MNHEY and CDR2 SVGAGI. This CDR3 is CASTRKRGPTDTQYF. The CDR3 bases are TGTGCCAGCACCAGAAAGCGGGGACCCACAGATACGCAGTATTTT.

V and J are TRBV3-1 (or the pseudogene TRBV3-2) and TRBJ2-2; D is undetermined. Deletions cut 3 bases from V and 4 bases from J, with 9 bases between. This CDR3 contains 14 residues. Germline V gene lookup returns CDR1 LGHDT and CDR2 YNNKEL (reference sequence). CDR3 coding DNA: TGTGCCAGCAGCCAGACCTCTGGCACCGGGGAGCTGTTTTTT. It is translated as CASSQTSGTGELFF.

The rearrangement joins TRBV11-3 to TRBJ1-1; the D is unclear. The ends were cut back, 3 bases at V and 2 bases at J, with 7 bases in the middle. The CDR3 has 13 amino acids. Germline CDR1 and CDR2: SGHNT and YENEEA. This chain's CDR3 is CASSFSVNTEAFF. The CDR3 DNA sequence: TGTGCCAGCAGCTTCTCTGTTAACACTGAAGCTTTCTTT.